The 8 T cell receptor beta chains in this list originate from one sample, sequenced in a study of T cell repertoires in cytomegalovirus infection. TCRdb re-derived calls from the reads in MiXCR, one entry per CDR3 protein. Counted here are about 920,000 distinct CDR3 sequences, under 40% occurring once; the ten biggest clones make up 10% to 15%. No antigen is known for these receptors. The sequencing here drew on cultured CD8+ T cells from PBMCs, taken from culture after CMV antigen stimulation. Every receptor here comes from a human donor in good health (CMV status not recorded). Some clones in this sample may be carry-over from other donors' samples.

This clonotype was seen a few times. DNA of the CDR3: TGTGCCAGCAGCTCCGGCAGTAGGGTTGAGCAGTTCTTC. Translation: CASSSGSRVEQFF. The chain carries TRBV7-9 and TRBJ2-1, with D hard to call. V shed 4 bases and J shed 9 bases, with 13 bases lying between them. The CDR3 covers 13 residues. The V gene's germline CDR1 is SEHNR and CDR2 FQNEAQ (reference sequence).

The chain employs TRBV7-9 and TRBJ2-7, with a tentative D call TRBD1 (6 bases). The germline gives CDR1 SEHNR, CDR2 FQNEAQ (reference sequence). Trimming removed 5 bases from V and 0 bases from J, with 14 bases in between. This CDR3 is built from 15 residues. This chain's CDR3 is CASSELGAHSYEQYF. The CDR3 DNA is TGTGCCAGCAGCGAGCTGGGGGCGCACTCCTACGAGCAGTACTTC.

This clonotype was detected only a few times. The rearrangement joins TRBV7-6 to TRBJ2-1, with 9 bases fitting TRBD1. Germline CDR1 is SGHVS and CDR2 is FNYEAQ. The CDR3 is 14 amino acids. V was pared by 4 bases and J by 10 bases, with 8 bases of the junction left unmatched. CDR3 coding DNA: TGTGCCAGCAGCTCAGGGACAGGGTTGCCCGAGCAGTTCTTC. Translation: CASSSGTGLPEQFF.

This clonotype was detected only a few times. J is TRBJ2-2 and V is TRBV6-5, with D possibly being TRBD1 (6 bases). The germline gives CDR1 MNHEY, CDR2 SVGAGI. Trimming took off 7 bases at V and 0 bases at J, with 15 bases between the two ends. CDR3 length: 16 amino acids. CDR3 region: CASTEDRASNTGELFF. The CDR3 DNA sequence: TGTGCCAGCACCGAGGACAGAGCTTCGAACACCGGGGAGCTGTTTTTT.

In regard to this clonotype: Being one base from a much bigger clone, this may be a read error. The genes are TRBV25-1 and TRBJ2-5, with D perhaps matching TRBD1 or TRBD2 (6 bases each). The V gene's germline CDR1 is MGHDK and CDR2 SYGVNS. This CDR3 is built from 14 residues. Deletions cut 5 bases from V and 3 bases from J, with 13 bases between. CDR3 region: CASSLGGIKETQYF. CDR3 in DNA: TGTGCCAGCAGTCTAGGGGGGATTAAAGAGACCCAGTACTTC.

The chain links TRBV13 to TRBJ2-7; tentatively, D is TRBD1 or TRBD2 (5 bases each). The germline CDR1 and CDR2 sequences are PRHDT and FYEKMQ (reference sequence). This CDR3 region has 14 residues. V dropped 5 bases and J dropped 4 bases, with 15 bases sitting between them. CDR3 sequence: CASSPGTGQYEQYV. In nucleotides, the CDR3 is TGTGCCAGCAGCCCTGGGACGGGTCAGTACGAGCAGTACGTC.

This sequence joins TRBV19 and TRBJ1-1, with a possible D match to TRBD1 (6 bases). From germline, CDR1 is LNHDA and CDR2 SQIVND (reference sequence). V shed 3 bases and J shed 5 bases, with 13 bases lying between them. The CDR3 consists of 14 residues. The CDR3 sequence: CASSMQGMRTEAFF. The CDR3 region has the DNA TGTGCCAGTAGTATGCAGGGGATGAGGACTGAAGCTTTCTTT.

In this sample, this clonotype turned up many times. This CDR3 reads CASSSGLAGVSTDTQYF. DNA of the CDR3: TGTGCCAGCAGTTCGGGACTAGCGGGGGTTAGCACAGATACGCAGTATTTT. J is TRBJ2-3 and V is TRBV6-6, with 14 bases aligning to TRBD2. Germline-derived CDR1 and CDR2 are MNHNY and SVGAGI (reference sequence). The CDR3 contains 17 residues. V shed 4 bases and J 0 bases; nucleotides not matched to a gene: 3.